The 28 T cell receptor beta chains given below trace back to one sample, sequenced in a study of cytomegalovirus exposure and HLA in healthy donors. PCR amplification relied on 60 Vbeta primers (plus 13 Jbeta primers). Measured with immunoSEQ multiplex PCR; TCRdb has only the in-frame clones, and not every one. There are roughly 120,000 clones in the sample; 73% occur only once, and 4% to 5.5% lies in the top ten. Sequenced material: PBMCs. These receptors were obtained from a man aged 55 to 70 in good health and CMV-seropositive.

The V and J genes are TRBV28 and TRBJ2-7, with D possibly being TRBD2 (5 bases). The CDR3 loop spans 12 amino acids. Germline V gene data show CDR1 as MDHEN and CDR2 as SYDVKM. V gave up 6 bases and J gave up 1 base, with 7 bases separating them. Here the CDR3 reads CASSSGSYEQYF. The CDR3 DNA follows: TGTGCCAGCAGCTCGGGGTCCTACGAGCAGTACTTC.

The J gene is TRBJ1-1, the V gene TRBV9; D not certain. CDR1 and CDR2 from the germline V gene are SGDLS and YYNGEE. Between the trimmed V and J ends, which lost 3 bases and 1 base, there was a span of 10 bases. This CDR3 has 14 residues. The chain's CDR3 is CASSETGRNTEAFF. The CDR3 DNA follows: TGTGCCAGCAGCGAGACTGGTCGGAACACTGAAGCTTTCTTT.

This clone was detected only a few times. This chain joins TRBV5-5 and TRBJ1-5; possibly TRBD1 for D (6 bases). Trimming removed 2 bases from V and 0 bases from J, with 9 bases in between. The CDR3 totals 15 residues. Germline CDR1 and CDR2: SGHKS and YYEKEE (reference sequence). The CDR3 bases are TGTGCCAGCAGCTTAGGGGGGGATAGCAATCAGCCCCAGCATTTT. The encoded protein is CASSLGGDSNQPQHF.

V usage is TRBV6-1 and J usage is TRBJ2-1; D is possibly TRBD1 (5 bases). V lost 10 bases and J 3 bases, leaving 13 bases between the germline ends. The germline V gene has CDR1 MNHNS and CDR2 SASEGT. CDR3 length: 13 amino acids. CDR3 sequence: CATRSTVYNEQFF. CDR3 coding DNA: TGTGCCACCCGATCGACAGTCTACAATGAGCAGTTCTTC.

The CDR3 sequence is CASSTRQGATDTQYF. CDR3 DNA sequence: TGTGCCAGCAGCACCCGACAGGGGGCGACAGATACGCAGTATTTT. The chain combines TRBV5-4 with TRBJ2-3, with 10 bases aligning to TRBD1. The CDR3 length is 15 residues. After removal of 4 bases from V and 3 bases from J, the junction contained 5 bases not matched to a gene. CDR1 is SGHNT, CDR2 YYREEE, per germline (reference sequence).

The gene calls are TRBV7-9 and TRBJ2-7; the match to TRBD1 covers 7 bases. CDR3 length: 17 residues. Germline V gene data show CDR1 as SEHNR and CDR2 as FQNEAQ (reference sequence). Unmatched junction bases numbered 15, after V lost 1 base and J lost 6 bases. This CDR3 is CASSLDFTGVPTSEQYF. Written as DNA, the CDR3 is TGTGCCAGCAGCTTAGACTTTACAGGGGTGCCCACATCCGAGCAGTACTTC.

This chain connects TRBV4-2 to TRBJ1-1; the D gene is possibly TRBD1 (6 bases). Germline-derived CDR1 and CDR2 are LGHNA and YNFKEQ. This CDR3 has 16 amino acids. V was clipped by 5 bases and J by 4 bases, with 20 bases between them. The CDR3 region is CASSIRTGGRGTEAFF. CDR3 DNA: TGTGCCAGCAGCATACGCACCGGGGGGCGAGGCACTGAAGCTTTCTTT.

J is TRBJ2-3 and V is TRBV25-1; D remains unclear. The CDR3 runs 13 residues. Trimming took off 3 bases at V and 8 bases at J, with 12 bases between the two ends. CDR1 and CDR2 (germline): MGHDK, SYGVNS. The CDR3 spells CASSDAGGSTQYF. Here the CDR3 DNA reads TGTGCCAGCAGTGATGCTGGCGGCTCTACGCAGTATTTT.

The genes are TRBV14 and TRBJ1-1; D remains unclear. In germline, CDR1 is SGHDN, CDR2 FVKESK. The ends were cut back, 0 bases at V and 4 bases at J, with 15 bases in the middle. This CDR3 contains 16 residues. CDR3: CASSQDSRRSGTEAFF. As DNA, the CDR3 is TGTGCCAGCAGCCAAGATTCTAGGCGATCGGGCACTGAAGCTTTCTTT.

This sequence joins TRBV10-3 and TRBJ1-2; 8 nucleotides align to TRBD1. CDR1 and CDR2 from the germline V gene are ENHRY and SYGVKD. CDR3 size: 15 residues. J lost 7 bases, V lost 2 bases, and 9 bases had no gene match. The CDR3 loop reads CAISEGTGGRPGYTF. The CDR3 DNA reads as TGTGCCATCAGTGAGGGGACAGGTGGTAGGCCTGGCTACACCTTC.

The chain employs TRBV5-1 and TRBJ2-1; D call uncertain. Looked up from germline, CDR1 is SGHRS and CDR2 is YFSETQ. V was clipped by 0 bases and J by 0 bases, with 4 bases between them. This CDR3 has 14 amino acids. Here the CDR3 DNA reads TGCGCCAGCAGCTTGGACGGCTCCTACAATGAGCAGTTCTTC. Translating gives CASSLDGSYNEQFF.

J is TRBJ1-2 and V is TRBV29-1, with TRBD1 identical over 8 bases. Germline-derived CDR1 and CDR2 are SQVTM and ANQGSEA. Losses at the gene ends were 7 bases for V and 6 bases for J; bases not matched to a gene: 13. CDR3 length: 14 residues. This CDR3 reads CSAPPTGDAHGYTF. As DNA, the CDR3 is TGCAGCGCACCCCCGACAGGGGATGCTCATGGCTACACCTTC.

The chain carries TRBV9 and TRBJ2-5, with D tentatively TRBD1 (5 bases). The CDR3 loop spans 15 amino acids. Germline CDR1 reads SGDLS; CDR2 reads YYNGEE. Deletions cut 3 bases from V and 0 bases from J, with 12 bases between. In nucleotides, the CDR3 is TGTGCCAGCAGCGCCCAGTTGACAGACCAAGAGACCCAGTACTTC. It specifies CASSAQLTDQETQYF.

The J gene is TRBJ2-2, the V gene TRBV9, with 11 bases matching TRBD2. Trimming cost V 0 bases and J 5 bases; bases outside gene matches: 3. Germline V lookup: CDR1 SGDLS, CDR2 YYNGEE. The CDR3 totals 16 residues. CDR3 amino acids: CASSVVTSGGTGELFF. CDR3 DNA: TGTGCCAGCAGCGTAGTCACTAGCGGGGGAACCGGGGAGCTGTTTTTT. The full variable domain, its missing parts supplied by reference TRBV9 and TRBJ2-2, is DSGVTQTPKHLITATGQRVTLRCSPRSGDLSVYWYQQSLDQGLQFLIQYYNGEERAKGNILERFSAQQFPDLHSELNLSSLELGDSALYFCASSVVTSGGTGELFFGEGSRLTVL.

This chain joins TRBV5-5 and TRBJ1-1; 10 nucleotides line up with TRBD1. From germline, CDR1 is SGHKS and CDR2 YYEKEE (reference sequence). V shed 2 bases, J shed 2 bases, and the junction held 3 bases outside the gene matches. The CDR3 loop spans 15 amino acids. CDR3 protein: CASSFRDRGNTEAFF. The CDR3 bases are TGTGCCAGCAGCTTCCGGGACAGGGGTAACACTGAAGCTTTCTTT. Full variable domain (rest looked up from reference TRBV5-5 and TRBJ1-1): DAGVTQSPTHLIKTRGQQVTLRCSPISGHKSVSWYQQVLGQGPQFIFQYYEKEERGRGNFPDRFSARQFPNYSSELNVNALLLGDSALYLCASSFRDRGNTEAFFGQGTRLTVV.

The V and J genes are TRBV30 and TRBJ1-2; maybe TRBD1 (6 bases). This CDR3 spans 14 amino acids. In germline, CDR1 is GTSNPN, CDR2 SVGIG (reference sequence). V was clipped by 1 base and J by 2 bases, with 11 bases between them. For the CDR3, the DNA is TGTGCCTGGAGTGCCGACAGGCACAACTATGGCTACACCTTC. Translated: CAWSADRHNYGYTF.

The chain employs TRBV5-1 and TRBJ1-2; tentative D call: TRBD1 (6 bases). The V end was cut by 4 bases, the J end by 3 bases, with 19 bases between. Germline V lookup: CDR1 SGHRS, CDR2 YFSETQ. CDR3 length: 16 amino acids. DNA for the CDR3: TGCGCCAGCAGCGGGGGGGGCGCGAGTTATGACTATGGCTACACCTTC. This sequence encodes CASSGGGASYDYGYTF.

The chain is built from TRBV5-1 and TRBJ2-7, with D perhaps matching TRBD1 (6 bases). Germline V gene sequence: CDR1 SGHRS, CDR2 YFSETQ. The ends were cut back, 3 bases at V and 6 bases at J, with 19 bases in the middle. The length of the CDR3 is 15 residues. The DNA for the CDR3 is TGCGCCAGCAGCTCCGGGCCCTCCCAGGGGTCCGAGCAGTACTTC. Protein sequence: CASSSGPSQGSEQYF.

J is TRBJ2-2 and V is TRBV4-1; D remains ambiguous. The CDR3 loop spans 13 amino acids. V was shortened by 3 bases and J by 3 bases, with 5 bases between the two germline ends. Per germline, CDR1 MGHRA and CDR2 YSYEKL. The CDR3 here is CASSHRDTGELFF. The CDR3, as DNA: TGCGCCAGCAGCCATCGGGACACCGGGGAGCTGTTTTTT.

This rearrangement joins TRBV19 to TRBJ1-6, with TRBD1 matching 9 bases. CDR3 length: 16 amino acids. The germline V gene has CDR1 LNHDA and CDR2 SQIVND (reference sequence). V lost 9 bases, J lost 7 bases, and 13 bases stayed unmatched. This CDR3 is CASRPGTGIQNSPLHF. CDR3 coding DNA: TGTGCCAGCAGGCCCGGGACAGGGATTCAGAATTCACCCCTCCACTTT. Filled out from reference TRBV19 and TRBJ1-6, the complete variable domain reads DGGITQSPKYLFRKEGQNVTLSCEQNLNHDAMYWYRQDPGQGLRLIYYSQIVNDFQKGDIAEGYSVSREKKESFPLTVTSAQKNPTAFYLCASRPGTGIQNSPLHFGNGTRLTVT.

For this clone: Different DNA sequences within this sample yield the same CDR3. This chain links TRBV5-1 with TRBJ1-1; no definite D call. Germline V CDR1 and CDR2: SGHRS, YFSETQ. V was trimmed by 0 bases and J by 1 base, leaving 7 bases between them. This CDR3 has 14 residues. The CDR3 reads CASSLDPGNTEAFF. CDR3 coding DNA: TGCGCCAGCAGCTTGGATCCGGGGAACACTGAAGCTTTCTTT.

This clone showed up just once. DNA for the CDR3: TGCGCCAGCAGCTCTGACAGGGGTGAAAAACTGTTTTTT. Translated, it gives CASSSDRGEKLFF. The chain links TRBV5-1 to TRBJ1-4; 8 bases agree with TRBD1. V lost 3 bases, J lost 7 bases, and 2 bases stayed unmatched. Germline CDR1 reads SGHRS; CDR2 reads YFSETQ. This CDR3 comprises 13 residues. The variable domain in full, completed from reference TRBV5-1 and TRBJ1-4, reads KAGVTQTPRYLIKTRGQQVTLSCSPISGHRSVSWYQQTPGQGLQFLFEYFSETQRNKGNFPGRFSGRQFSNSRSEMNVSTLELGDSALYLCASSSDRGEKLFFGSGTQLSVL.

The rearrangement joins TRBV28 to TRBJ2-7, with 9 bases that match TRBD1. Trimming cost V 5 bases and J 4 bases; bases outside gene matches: 12. This CDR3 contains 16 residues. Germline CDR1 MDHEN, CDR2 SYDVKM. CDR3 nucleotide sequence: TGTGCCAGCAGTCCACCCGGGGGACAGGGCTCGTACGAGCAGTACTTC. It encodes CASSPPGGQGSYEQYF.

This chain connects TRBV18 to TRBJ1-1; D is uncertain. This CDR3 is 14 amino acids long. CDR1 is KGHSH, CDR2 LQKENI, per germline. The ends were cut back, 0 bases at V and 5 bases at J, with 10 bases in the middle. The CDR3 bases are TGTGCCAGCTCACCACCTATCGACGGGACTGAAGCTTTCTTT. Its translation: CASSPPIDGTEAFF.

The chain links TRBV19 to TRBJ2-1; D unclear. Per germline, CDR1 LNHDA and CDR2 SQIVND (reference sequence). This CDR3 is 14 amino acids long. The V and J ends lost 5 bases and 6 bases respectively, with 14 bases between them. CDR3 nucleotides: TGTGCCAGTAGTTTCCGAAACGTCGGCAATGAGCAGTTCTTC. The encoded protein is CASSFRNVGNEQFF.

The rearrangement uses TRBV2 and TRBJ1-2; D is unclear. With 7 bases removed from V and 3 bases from J, the gap between germline ends came to 9 bases. Germline assignment: CDR1 SNHLY and CDR2 FYNNEI. The CDR3 is 12 residues long. CDR3 coding DNA: TGTGCCAGCACCCCCCAGTACTATGGCTACACCTTC. It specifies CASTPQYYGYTF. Complete variable domain (other parts from reference TRBV2 and TRBJ1-2): EPEVTQTPSHQVTQMGQEVILRCVPISNHLYFYWYRQILGQKVEFLVSFYNNEISEKSEIFDDQFSVERPDGSNFTLKIRSTKLEDSAMYFCASTPQYYGYTFGSGTRLTVV.

The chain recombines TRBV7-8 with TRBJ1-4; D gene unclear. CDR3 length: 13 amino acids. Trimming cost V 5 bases and J 8 bases, with 12 bases left between them. Germline CDR1 is SGHVS and CDR2 is FQNEAQ. This CDR3 is CASSPSELEKLFF. The CDR3 nucleotides are TGTGCCAGCAGCCCCTCTGAGCTAGAAAAACTGTTTTTT.

This clone was observed a single time. This sequence joins TRBV2 and TRBJ1-5; no reliable D call. The CDR3 sequence is 14 residues long. The V gene lost 8 bases and the J gene lost 1 base, with 12 bases spanning the gap. Germline CDR1 and CDR2: SNHLY and FYNNEI. CDR3 in amino acids: CASEVRGSNQPQHF. CDR3 coding DNA: TGTGCCAGCGAGGTGCGAGGGAGCAATCAGCCCCAGCATTTT.